What follows is one TCR beta chain and its context. The sample holds many counts of this clonotype. The antigen this receptor binds is unknown. The input lacks base qualities; no much larger clone sits a single base away. Trimming takes 3 bases off V and 8 bases off J; junction bases not matched to a gene: 11. The CDR3 has 16 amino acids, counting the end cysteine and phenylalanine. The entry retains the CDR3 DNA only, 48 bases that are in frame from base 1. CDR1 and CDR2 were assigned from the germline V gene as ENHRY and SYGVKD. Stable Graves' hyperthyroidism was defined as the absence of progression to ophthalmopathy over 18 months of follow-up. Hyperthyroidism patients were newly diagnosed, with disease duration under 2 months, and aged 18 to 65 years. The study excluded patients with uncontrolled infections, other autoimmune diseases, pregnancy or lactation. Diagnoses were based on clinical symptoms, serum thyroxine and TRAb, thyroid ultrasound and orbital computed tomography. PBMCs were isolated from approximately 10 ml of fresh peripheral blood by Ficoll-Paque density gradient centrifugation. Trizol reagent was used to extract total RNA, and RNA quality was then checked on an Agilent 2100 Bioanalyzer.

The record originates from a study of T cells in Graves' hyperthyroidism and ophthalmopathy (dated by TCRdb to between 2018 and 2021). A note on the overall study: Peripheral blood was collected at initial diagnosis, before any treatment. TCR V-J signatures able to tell the groups apart were searched for in a discovery cohort of 90 to 100 patients, of whom more than 40 had Graves' ophthalmopathy and about 60 had stable Graves' hyperthyroidism. Whether ophthalmopathy could be predicted prospectively was tested in an independent validation cohort made up of fewer than 20 hyperthyroidism patients plus 17 patients who later progressed to ophthalmopathy. The roughly 91 discovery patients were randomly divided into training and test sets at a 7:3 ratio. In more than 5 Graves' hyperthyroidism patients, the study also compared T-cell repertoires from thyroid tissue with T-cell repertoires from blood. Once sampling was done, hyperthyroidism patients were given methimazole at a starting dose of 30 mg daily, whereas ophthalmopathy patients were given high-dose intravenous methylprednisolone. The paper describes TCR Vbeta CDR3 sequencing of 120 to 150 peripheral blood samples, made up of 43 ophthalmopathy patients, more than 70 hyperthyroidism patients and 17 progressor patients. Study-wide findings and limitations: Most expanded thyroid clonotypes (frequency above 0.001) were also found in blood, which suggests that blood repertoires may mirror thyroid immune responses. In validation, the model predicted progression to ophthalmopathy a median of around six months before onset, with roughly 68% sensitivity and around 76% specificity. A 13 V-J signature model separated ophthalmopathy from stable hyperthyroidism, with 87.88% sensitivity and 81% to 83% specificity in cross-validation and 80%/75% in testing. Sample size was not statistically predetermined, and investigators were not blinded to group allocation.

The TCR beta CDR3 regions were amplified from RNA transcripts. A first-round RT-PCR of the TCR CDR3 used the HTBI primer set with the Qiagen OneStep RT-PCR kit. Libraries were constructed in a second round of multiplex PCR, after which size selection and purification were performed. The libraries were sequenced on an Illumina HiSeq2000 using paired-end 100 bp reads. The original pipeline was this. SOAPnuke was used to process the raw data, with reads discarded if the reads contained adapters or uncalled bases, had a mean Phred below 15, or lacked an exact constant-primer or identifier match. COPE v1.2.5 was used to merge high-quality paired reads, and clonotypes were defined as unique nucleotide sequences. Clonotypes were aligned to IMGT TRBV, TRBD and TRBJ reference segments using MiTCR v1.1. Only V-J combinations with frequency above 0.0001, covering about 99% of repertoires, were analysed. A TCS score was defined as the ratio of F50 (clonal expansion) to E x V (chaos), with BLOSUM62-based TCRdist applied between CDR3 peptides within each V-J. Welch's t-statistics and random forest reduced approximately 520 V-J features to about 13, which were used in a naive Bayes classifier (R e1071). Starting from the raw public reads, TCRdb applied fastp trimming at Q25, assembled clones with MiXCR and retained in-frame beta chains. When rows share a CDR3 protein, they turn into one entry using the most common DNA and genes. The V and J calls follow TCRdb's processing rather than the paper's. In this sample the table shows 300,000 to 450,000 distinct CDR3 sequences, 14% of which occur a single time. The top ten clonotypes cover about 11% of the sample.

The sample comprised blood. This TCR was recovered from an older woman with Graves' hyperthyroidism. The rearrangement combines TRBV10-3 with TRBJ1-4; 8 central nucleotides agree with TRBD1. The DNA is as follows: TGTGCCATCAGTGATTCGACAGGGGCGCAAGCCGAAAAACTGTTTTTT. It encodes CAISDSTGAQAEKLFF.